This T cell receptor (beta chain) was sequenced during a study of blood T cell repertoires in COVID-19. Across the study: There were acute and convalescent COVID-19 samples, and they came from the United States, Italy and Spain. Sources were T cells, B-cell-depleted T cells, or PBMCs; the material itself was cDNA or gDNA.

This clone was counted between two and nine times. The CDR3 totals 16 residues. With V trimmed by 0 bases and J by 5 bases, 9 bases remained unmatched. From germline, CDR1 is LNHDA and CDR2 SQIVND (reference sequence). Assay: immunoSEQ multiplex PCR; the TCRdb copy retains only in-frame clones and omits some. The data show approximately 25,000 clones, around three quarters seen once. J is TRBJ1-1 and V is TRBV19; 7 nucleotides agree with TRBD1. Source material: peripheral blood. This receptor was identified in a woman of 80 years or more with acute or convalescent COVID-19. The CDR3 bases are TGTGCCAGTAGTATAGATCCTACAGGGGTGAGAACTGAAGCTTTCTTT. Its translation is CASSIDPTGVRTEAFF.